The 26 T cell receptor beta chains given below trace back to one sample, sequenced in a study of blood T cell repertoires in COVID-19 (dated by TCRdb to the early 2020s). Libraries were constructed by the immunoSEQ multiplex PCR assay. In its TCRdb copy, this immuneACCESS table keeps in-frame sequences only and misses some clones. Where compared with another copy, unresolved V genes explain less than half of these, and the others have no known cause. The sample contains 200,000 to 250,000 clones, about 86% of them found a single time. The ten largest clones capture roughly a tenth of the sample. Sample: peripheral blood. Receptors were obtained from a woman aged 45-65 years with COVID-19, enrolled during active disease.

The chain is built from TRBV19 and TRBJ2-1; 7 bases align to TRBD2. This CDR3 comprises 15 residues. Per germline, CDR1 LNHDA and CDR2 SQIVND (reference sequence). V lost 4 bases and J lost 0; bases outside the gene matches: 3. The CDR3 DNA sequence: TGTGCCAGTAGTAAGAGCGGGGACTCCTACAATGAGCAGTTCTTC. Residues: CASSKSGDSYNEQFF.

The CDR3 nucleotides are TGTGCCAGCATGTACAGGGGCACCGGGGAGCTGTTTTTT. Translating gives CASMYRGTGELFF. This chain uses TRBV6-5 with TRBJ2-2, with 7 bases identical to TRBD1. The CDR3 sequence is 13 residues long. The V and J ends lost 7 bases and 4 bases, in that order; junction bases with no gene match: 3. Germline V gene data show CDR1 as MNHEY and CDR2 as SVGAGI.

The genes are TRBV5-1 and TRBJ1-3; 7 bases are shared with TRBD1. From germline, CDR1 is SGHRS and CDR2 YFSETQ. The trim removed 4 bases at V and 4 bases at J, leaving 2 bases unmatched. This CDR3 region has 13 residues. CDR3 residues: CASSDRVGNTIYF. The CDR3 DNA reads TGCGCCAGCAGCGACAGGGTCGGAAACACCATATATTTT.

The CDR3: CASSQSGWGRGPNTDTQYF. In DNA form, the CDR3 reads TGCGCCAGCAGTCAATCGGGCTGGGGCAGGGGGCCTAACACAGATACGCAGTATTTT. This chain joins TRBV23-1 and TRBJ2-3; 8 nucleotides agree with TRBD1. TRBV23-1 is annotated as an ORF whose role is uncertain. Trimming removed 0 bases from V and 2 bases from J; junction bases left unmatched: 13. There are 19 residues in the CDR3.

The chain uses TRBV2 and TRBJ1-2; no firm D call. Germline assignment: CDR1 SNHLY and CDR2 FYNNEI. Trimming stripped 7 bases from V and 7 bases from J, with 16 bases between. The length of the CDR3 is 13 residues. The CDR3 coding sequence is TGTGCCAGCATGCGGTCTGCAGCATCTGGCTACACCTTC. This encodes CASMRSAASGYTF.

The rearrangement links TRBV5-1 to TRBJ2-5, with 7 positions matching TRBD2. The CDR3 extends over 15 amino acids. Germline values: CDR1 SGHRS, CDR2 YFSETQ. With V trimmed by 0 bases and J by 2 bases, 4 bases remained unmatched. The CDR3: CASSLGASGQETQYF. The CDR3 coding sequence is TGCGCCAGCAGCTTGGGAGCTAGCGGTCAAGAGACCCAGTACTTC.

This chain uses TRBV7-8 with TRBJ2-7; no reliable D call. The germline CDR1 and CDR2 sequences are SGHVS and FQNEAQ. V lost 2 bases and J lost 6, with 11 bases in between. CDR3 size: 13 residues. As DNA, the CDR3 is TGTGCCAGCAGCTTATACGGTACGGGCGAGCAGTACTTC. Protein sequence: CASSLYGTGEQYF.

This clone has a handful of counts. The V call is TRBV10-1, the J call TRBJ1-2; D is uncertain. Deletions cut 0 bases from V and 7 bases from J, with 9 bases between. Germline V CDR1 and CDR2: WNHNN, SYGVQD (reference sequence). This CDR3 is built from 13 residues. The CDR3 bases are TGCGCCAGCAGTGAGTCGAGGAGTGGTGGCTACACCTTC. Translation: CASSESRSGGYTF.

The chain joins TRBV6-5 to TRBJ1-5; possibly TRBD1 for D (5 bases). V lost 0 bases to trimming and J lost 3 bases, with 9 bases between them. Germline V gene data show CDR1 as MNHEY and CDR2 as SVGAGI. The CDR3 is 15 amino acids. This chain's CDR3 is CASSYSSGPNQPQHF. As DNA, the CDR3 is TGTGCCAGCAGTTACTCGTCAGGGCCCAATCAGCCCCAGCATTTT.

The chain joins TRBV20-1 to TRBJ1-6; D remains ambiguous. Trimming cost V 3 bases and J 10 bases, with 13 bases left between them. From germline, CDR1 is DFQATT and CDR2 SNEGSKA (reference sequence). The CDR3 has 13 residues. CDR3 residues: CSASPDPSSPLHF. CDR3 DNA: TGCAGTGCTAGTCCGGATCCTAGCTCACCCCTCCACTTT.

This chain connects TRBV7-3 to TRBJ2-1, with 9 bases lining up with TRBD2. The CDR3 contains 15 residues. Germline V gives CDR1 SGHTA, CDR2 FQGTGA. V lost 4 bases, J lost 8 bases, and 9 bases stayed unmatched. CDR3 DNA sequence: TGTGCCAGCAGCTCAAGCGGGGGGCCATTCTATGAGCAGTTCTTC. Amino acid sequence: CASSSSGGPFYEQFF. The entire variable domain, with the rest obtained from reference TRBV7-3 and TRBJ2-1, is as follows: GAGVSQTPSNKVTEKGKYVELRCDPISGHTALYWYRQSLGQGPEFLIYFQGTGAADDSGLPNDRFFAVRPEGSVSTLKIQRTERGDSAVYLCASSSSGGPFYEQFFGPGTRLTVL.

The chain is built from TRBV4-1 and TRBJ1-2; 9 bases map to TRBD1. V lost 0 bases, J lost 2 bases, and 4 bases stayed unmatched. Germline assignment: CDR1 MGHRA and CDR2 YSYEKL. The CDR3 totals 16 residues. DNA of the CDR3: TGCGCCAGCAGCCAAGAACTAGGGACAGGGAACTATGGCTACACCTTC. Translating gives CASSQELGTGNYGYTF.

The chain has TRBV24-1 and TRBJ2-3; D is unresolved. Germline V gene data show CDR1 as KGHDR and CDR2 as SFDVKD. This CDR3 comprises 15 residues. The V end was cut by 4 bases, the J end by 0 bases, with 10 bases between. CDR3 sequence reads: CATSDSLYSTDTQYF. The CDR3 DNA reads TGTGCCACCAGTGACTCCTTATATAGCACAGATACGCAGTATTTT.

The table lists this clone with a count of one. The V gene is TRBV7-8, the J gene TRBJ2-7, with D perhaps TRBD2 (6 bases). Germline CDR1 SGHVS, CDR2 FQNEAQ. The CDR3 has 13 residues. Trimming took 4 bases from V and 0 from J, leaving 7 bases between them. The CDR3 is CASSSGSSYEQYF. The CDR3 region has the DNA TGTGCCAGCAGCTCCGGGAGCTCCTACGAGCAGTACTTC.

In its sample, this clone was seen a few times. The V and J genes are TRBV6-5 and TRBJ2-2, with D possibly being TRBD1 (6 bases). Trimming shortened V by 8 bases and J by 6 bases, and 16 bases separated the two germline ends. CDR1 is MNHEY and CDR2 is SVGAGI in the germline V gene. The CDR3 contains 14 residues. The CDR3 reads CASGRDMVAGELFF. As DNA, the CDR3 is TGTGCCAGCGGTAGGGACATGGTCGCCGGGGAGCTGTTTTTT.

The rearrangement links TRBV5-6 to TRBJ2-3; D might be TRBD1 (6 bases). The germline V gene has CDR1 SGHDT and CDR2 YYEEEE. The V end lost 0 bases, the J end lost 2 bases, and 10 bases lay between the germline ends. This CDR3 has 15 residues. CDR3 bases: TGTGCCAGCAGCTTGGTAGGGACACACACAGATACGCAGTATTTT. This sequence encodes CASSLVGTHTDTQYF. The whole variable domain, filled in from reference TRBV5-6 and TRBJ2-3, reads DAGVTQSPTHLIKTRGQQVTLRCSPKSGHDTVSWYQQALGQGPQFIFQYYEEEERQRGNFPDRFSGHQFPNYSSELNVNALLLGDSALYLCASSLVGTHTDTQYFGPGTRLTVL.

The chain is built from TRBV30 and TRBJ2-2, with a possible D match to TRBD2 (7 bases). The CDR3 sequence is 14 residues long. The germline gives CDR1 GTSNPN, CDR2 SVGIG (reference sequence). Trimming pared 5 bases from V and 5 bases from J, leaving 15 bases between. CDR3 sequence: CAWAGARGTGELFF. As DNA, the CDR3 is TGTGCCTGGGCGGGGGCGCGGGGAACCGGGGAGCTGTTTTTT.

V is TRBV30 and J is TRBJ1-1; weak D call: TRBD1 (5 bases). V was trimmed by 3 bases and J by 3 bases, leaving 14 bases between them. Looked up from germline, CDR1 is GTSNPN and CDR2 is SVGIG (reference sequence). The CDR3 spans 14 residues. The CDR3: CAWRRSGWDTEAFF. CDR3 DNA sequence: TGTGCCTGGAGGCGATCAGGGTGGGACACTGAAGCTTTCTTT. Together with reference TRBV30 and TRBJ1-1, the CDR3 gives the full variable domain: SQTIHQWPATLVQPVGSPLSLECTVEGTSNPNLYWYRQAAGRGLQLLFYSVGIGQISSEVPQNLSASRPQDRQFILSSKKLLLSDSGFYLCAWRRSGWDTEAFFGQGTRLTVV.

The gene calls are TRBV7-6 and TRBJ2-3, with 11 bases fitting TRBD2. Trimming at V came to 3 bases and at J to 4 bases, leaving 9 bases not matched to a gene. Germline CDR1 reads SGHVS; CDR2 reads FNYEAQ. There are 17 residues in the CDR3. CDR3 residues: CASSFGGATSGADTQYF. CDR3 coding DNA: TGTGCCAGCAGCTTCGGCGGCGCGACTAGCGGGGCAGATACGCAGTATTTT.

The J gene is TRBJ1-2, the V gene TRBV19, with 10 bases matching TRBD1. J was trimmed by 6 bases and V by 7 bases; bases with no gene match: 11. This CDR3 contains 15 residues. The germline gives CDR1 LNHDA, CDR2 SQIVND (reference sequence). CDR3 nucleotides: TGTGCCAGTACCCCTACCGGGACAGGGGAAGATGGCTACACCTTC. This sequence encodes CASTPTGTGEDGYTF.

The V call is TRBV10-2, the J call TRBJ2-7; perhaps TRBD1 as D (5 bases). V was shortened by 2 bases and J by 1 base, with 12 bases between the two germline ends. CDR3 size: 15 residues. In germline, CDR1 is WSHSY, CDR2 SAAADI. CDR3: CASSEGGPGSYEQYF. CDR3 sequence (DNA): TGCGCCAGCAGTGAGGGTGGGCCAGGGTCCTACGAGCAGTACTTC.

DNA for the CDR3: TGTGCCAGTAGTCCAGGGGGGAATCAGCCCCAGCATTTT. It encodes CASSPGGNQPQHF. The chain carries TRBV19 and TRBJ1-5; TRBD1 matches at 7 bases. The V gene end was trimmed by 5 bases and the J gene end by 4 bases; junction bases not matched to a gene: 2. Germline values: CDR1 LNHDA, CDR2 SQIVND (reference sequence). The CDR3 length is 13 residues. Full variable domain (rest looked up from reference TRBV19 and TRBJ1-5): DGGITQSPKYLFRKEGQNVTLSCEQNLNHDAMYWYRQDPGQGLRLIYYSQIVNDFQKGDIAEGYSVSREKKESFPLTVTSAQKNPTAFYLCASSPGGNQPQHFGDGTRLSIL.

V is TRBV28 and J is TRBJ2-3; D not certain. In germline, CDR1 is MDHEN, CDR2 SYDVKM. The germline V and J ends were trimmed by 6 bases and 6 bases, with 10 bases remaining between them. The CDR3 is 12 residues long. CDR3 sequence: CASSSEEDTQYF. CDR3 DNA: TGTGCCAGCAGCTCTGAGGAGGATACGCAGTATTTT.

The J gene is TRBJ2-7, the V gene TRBV5-6; 9 positions agree with TRBD1. Germline V gene sequence: CDR1 SGHDT, CDR2 YYEEEE. J gave up 5 bases and V 1 base, and 1 base lay outside the gene matches. CDR3 length: 13 amino acids. DNA for the CDR3: TGTGCCAGCAGCTTGAACAGGGGGCACGAGCAGTACTTC. It is translated as CASSLNRGHEQYF.

The J gene is TRBJ1-5, the V gene TRBV27; D unclear. The CDR3 extends over 16 amino acids. Between the trimmed V and J ends, which lost 11 bases and 3 bases, there was a span of 23 bases. CDR1 and CDR2 from the germline V gene are MNHEY and SMNVEV (reference sequence). This CDR3 is CAVPAVPQVDNQPQHF. The CDR3 bases are TGTGCCGTGCCAGCAGTTCCCCAGGTAGACAATCAGCCCCAGCATTTT.

This clone was detected only a few times. CDR3 protein: CASSLEGPNQPQHF. In nucleotides, the CDR3 is TGTGCCAGCAGCTTAGAGGGCCCCAATCAGCCCCAGCATTTT. The chain uses TRBV2 and TRBJ1-5; the D is unclear. CDR3 length: 14 amino acids. From germline, CDR1 is SNHLY and CDR2 FYNNEI. V lost 6 bases and J lost 3, with 12 bases in between.